Listed below are T cell receptor beta chains from one sample, sequenced in a study of blood T cell repertoires in COVID-19. This table comes from immunoSEQ multiplex PCR, and its TCRdb copy is limited to in-frame clones, with some not included. The table has some 350,000 clones, 87% seen once; the top ten hold about 5.2%. The sample taken for sequencing was PBMCs or T cells enriched from blood (not recorded which). The receptor source for this set is a woman in her 30s who had recovered from COVID-19. Both conserved end residues are part of each CDR3. The order of the fields is J gene, V gene, D gene, clone size, CDR3 DNA, CDR3 protein. The D gene is left open where the match is weak. Size is stated for part of the rows, as once, few or many counts, or as a class when the clone is expanded.

TRBJ2-1 | TRBV2 | - | - | TGTGCCAGCACGGTCTACAATGAGCAGTTCTTC | CASTVYNEQFF
TRBJ1-5 | TRBV5-1 | TRBD1 | - | TGCGCCAGCAGTTGGATCGTGGGGACAGGGGACAATCAGCCCCAGCATTTT | CASSWIVGTGDNQPQHF
TRBJ2-5 | TRBV6-5 | - | - | TGTGCCAGCAGAAGTCAGCAAGAGACCCAGTACTTC | CASRSQQETQYF
TRBJ1-2 | TRBV5-1 | TRBD1 | - | TGCGCCAGCAGCTCGGGACAGGCCTATGGCTACACCTTC | CASSSGQAYGYTF
TRBJ1-2 | TRBV2 | TRBD1 | - | TGTGCCAGCAGTGAAGTCTGGACAGGGGAATATGGCTACACCTTC | CASSEVWTGEYGYTF
TRBJ1-2 | TRBV4-1 | - | - | TGCGCCAGCAGCCAAGTCCGCGGGGAATCTTATGACTATGGCTACACCTTC | CASSQVRGESYDYGYTF
TRBJ2-1 | TRBV11-2 | - | - | TGTGCCAGCAGCTTAGTCGACAGTGCATACAATGAGCAGTTCTTC | CASSLVDSAYNEQFF
TRBJ2-2 | TRBV10-2 | - | - | TGCGCCAGCAGTGAGTCAATGGGCCGGGGCACCGGGGAGCTGTTTTTT | CASSESMGRGTGELFF
TRBJ2-4 | TRBV3-1/TRBV3-2 | TRBD2 | - | TGTGCCAGCAGTCTAGGACTAGCGGGGGCCGGTTGGGACATTCAGTACTTC | CASSLGLAGAGWDIQYF
TRBJ1-4 | TRBV7-2 | TRBD1 | - | TGTGCCAGCAGCAACCAGGGGGCGGCACGTGAAAAACTGTTTTTT | CASSNQGAAREKLFF
TRBJ2-2 | TRBV6-5 | - | - | TGTGCCAGCAATCCGGGACAAATGAACACCGGGGAGCTGTTTTTT | CASNPGQMNTGELFF
TRBJ1-2 | TRBV10-3 | - | - | TGTGCCATCAGTGACGCACTAGGCTACACCTTC | CAISDALGYTF
TRBJ2-7 | TRBV4-1 | TRBD2 | - | TGCGCCAGCAGCCCCTGGGGGGGAGACTCCTACGAGCAGTACTTC | CASSPWGGDSYEQYF
TRBJ2-7 | TRBV19 | - | once | TGTGCCAGTAGTATACTTCGCGGGGACCAGCAGTACTTC | CASSILRGDQQYF
TRBJ2-7 | TRBV2 | TRBD1 | - | TGTGCCAGCACATACCGGGACAGACCCTACGAGCAGTACTTC | CASTYRDRPYEQYF
TRBJ1-5 | TRBV18 | - | - | TGTGCCAGCCGCGGGCTCCGCAATCAGCCCCAGCATTTT | CASRGLRNQPQHF
TRBJ1-2 | TRBV24-1 | - | - | TGTGCCACCAGTGATCCTAGTCTCTATGGCTACACCTTC | CATSDPSLYGYTF
TRBJ2-7 | TRBV27 | - | few | TGTGCCAGCAGTTCCTCCCTCTACGAGCAGTACTTC | CASSSSLYEQYF
TRBJ1-1 | TRBV7-3 | TRBD1 | - | TGTGCCAGCAGCTTAACGGACAGGACTGAAGCTTTCTTT | CASSLTDRTEAFF
TRBJ2-7 | TRBV11-2 | - | - | TGTGCCAGCAGGGATTTCAAGGACAGATCCTACGAGCAGTACTTC | CASRDFKDRSYEQYF
TRBJ1-3 | TRBV4-1 | - | - | TGCGCCAGCAGCCTAGTGACAGCCAACTCTGGAAACACCATATATTTT | CASSLVTANSGNTIYF
TRBJ1-1 | TRBV4-2 | TRBD1 | - | TGTGCCAGCAGCCAAGCCCAGATTTACAGGGGGAACACTGAAGCTTTCTTT | CASSQAQIYRGNTEAFF
TRBJ1-1 | TRBV29-1 | - | - | TGCAGCGTTGAGGGGGGGCGTCAGGAGAACACTGAAGCTTTCTTT | CSVEGGRQENTEAFF
TRBJ1-1 | TRBV4-3 | - | - | TGCGCCAGCAGCCAAGATCCTCGGGGGAACACTGAAGCTTTCTTT | CASSQDPRGNTEAFF
TRBJ1-3 | TRBV9 | - | - | TGTGCCAGCAGCACCGGACGGAGGGAAAACACCATATATTTT | CASSTGRRENTIYF
TRBJ2-3 | TRBV5-8 | - | - | TGTGCCAGCAGCTTGGAACCCAGGGTAACGCAGTATTTT | CASSLEPRVTQYF
TRBJ1-2 | TRBV5-1 | TRBD1 | - | TGCGCCAGCGGGGACAGGGAAAGGTATGGCTACACCTTC | CASGDRERYGYTF
TRBJ1-6 | TRBV2 | - | - | TGTGCCAGCAGTGGGGGGCTCCCCTATAATTCACCCCTCCACTTT | CASSGGLPYNSPLHF
TRBJ2-1 | TRBV7-3 | - | - | TGTGCCAGCAGCTTAAACCCGTTACTAGCCACCAATGAGCAGTTCTTC | CASSLNPLLATNEQFF
TRBJ2-7 | TRBV11-2 | - | - | TGTGCCAGCAGCCCTAGCCGGGGTCCCTACGAGCAGTACTTC | CASSPSRGPYEQYF
TRBJ2-2 | TRBV7-2 | - | - | TGTGCCAGCAGCTTAGGGCAGGTTGACACCGGGGAGCTGTTTTTT | CASSLGQVDTGELFF
TRBJ2-1 | TRBV27 | - | - | TGTGCCAGCAGTTTATTAACAGGGTTGGATGAGCAGTTCTTC | CASSLLTGLDEQFF
TRBJ2-7 | TRBV14 | - | - | TGTGCCAGCAGCCAAGATCAGGGTATATCGGGGGGCTCCGAGCAGTACTTC | CASSQDQGISGGSEQYF
TRBJ1-5 | TRBV7-9 | TRBD1 | - | TGTGCCAGCAGCTCCACACAGGGGCACAATCAGCCCCAGCATTTT | CASSSTQGHNQPQHF
TRBJ2-7 | TRBV27 | TRBD1 | - | TGTGCCAGCAGCCCATCGACAGGGTTGTTCTACGAGCAGTACTTC | CASSPSTGLFYEQYF
TRBJ1-5 | TRBV2 | - | - | TGTGCCAGCAGTGAGGCAGGGGAATACAATCAGCCCCAGCATTTT | CASSEAGEYNQPQHF
TRBJ2-7 | TRBV29-1 | TRBD1 | - | TGCAGCTCCATGACAGGGGCTGGTGAGCAGTACTTC | CSSMTGAGEQYF
TRBJ1-2 | TRBV5-1 | - | few | TGCGCCAGCAGCTTGGAAATAGGAGGATATGGCTACACCTTC | CASSLEIGGYGYTF
TRBJ1-6 | TRBV6-1 | - | - | TGTGCCAGCAGTGACCTAACGGGGTTCCCTGATTCACCCCTCCACTTT | CASSDLTGFPDSPLHF
TRBJ2-3 | TRBV6-5 | - | - | TGTGCCAGCAGTACAGCGGGCACAGATACGCAGTATTTT | CASSTAGTDTQYF
TRBJ1-2 | TRBV19 | TRBD1 | - | TGTGCCAGTAGGCTGGACAGGGAGATAGAAGGCTACACCTTC | CASRLDREIEGYTF
TRBJ1-2 | TRBV5-1 | - | - | TGCGCCAGCAGGCCGGGGGTGAACTATGGCTACACCTTC | CASRPGVNYGYTF
TRBJ2-2 | TRBV28 | TRBD2 | - | TGTGCCGTCCTATCCGGGGAGGGCAGGACCGGGGAGCTGTTTTTT | CAVLSGEGRTGELFF
TRBJ2-7 | TRBV9 | TRBD2 | - | TGTGCCAGCAGCGTAGACGCGATGGCTAGCGGTATCGAGCAGTACTTC | CASSVDAMASGIEQYF
TRBJ1-1 | TRBV27 | TRBD1 | - | TGTGCCAGCAGTTTATCGGCAGGGGGCACGTCTGAAGCTTTCTTT | CASSLSAGGTSEAFF
TRBJ1-1 | TRBV4-3 | - | - | TGCGCCAGCAGCCAAGATGTCGGTCAAAGGAGAGCTTTCTTT | CASSQDVGQRRAFF
TRBJ1-1 | TRBV6-2/TRBV6-3 | - | once | TGTGCCAGCAGTTACTCGTTCAGGGAAGCTTTCTTT | CASSYSFREAFF
TRBJ2-5 | TRBV10-3 | TRBD2 | - | TGTGCCATCACCCGGACTAGCGGGCGTCTCGAGACCCAGTACTTC | CAITRTSGRLETQYF
TRBJ2-3 | TRBV5-8 | TRBD1 | - | TGTGCCAGCAGCGCCGGACAGGGCGGTTTGGAAGATACGCAGTATTTT | CASSAGQGGLEDTQYF